This T cell receptor (beta chain) was sequenced in a study of cytomegalovirus exposure and HLA in healthy donors. Whole-study results and caveats: Cytomegalovirus association was assigned to around 150 TCR beta chains. It was reported that TCR beta sequences correctly inferred the HLA-A and HLA-B alleles for most subjects.

This clone was seen only once. Its antigen is unidentified. Use of 60 Vbeta and 13 Jbeta primers characterized the PCR. As handled by the study authors: In a later analysis, roughly 11 million of 75 million to 90 million unique beta chains occurred in at least two donors. This table comes from immunoSEQ multiplex PCR, and its TCRdb copy is limited to in-frame clones, with some not included. Clone size and V and J calls were adopted from that table, with D and trimming inferred from the DNA. The table lists around 170,000 clones, 65% to 85% of them singletons. Input material: PBMCs. The TCR comes from a middle-aged man in good health and CMV-seronegative.

The CDR3 protein is CASSEIGLYGYTF. The CDR3 DNA reads as TGCGCCAGCAGTGAAATAGGACTCTATGGCTACACCTTC. The chain joins TRBV10-2 to TRBJ1-2; D ambiguous. The germline V gene has CDR1 WSHSY and CDR2 SAAADI. Trimming removed 3 bases at V and 4 bases at J, with 9 bases between. This CDR3 has 13 residues.